This entry is about one T cell receptor (beta chain). The antigen remains unidentified. This sample is drawn from a study of identical twins. TCRdb redid the calling of the 5' RACE reads with MiXCR, one entry per CDR3 protein. The sample yields 500,000 or so distinct CDR3 sequences, about 20% seen once. Regarding the study as a whole: Conclusions came from cross-sectional statistical analysis, not from following the same donors.

CDR1 and CDR2 (germline): SGHRS, YFSETQ. This CDR3 is 14 amino acids long. V was trimmed by 4 bases and J by 3 bases, leaving 13 bases between them. These data also formed part of another study, on T cells expressing NK-cell markers.

The sequenced sample was CD4+ T cells sorted from blood. The chain links TRBV5-1 to TRBJ2-5, with D unresolved. The TCR comes from a woman younger than 35 in good health. The CDR3 is CASSPQSLEETQYF. CDR3 in DNA: TGCGCCAGCAGCCCACAGAGCTTGGAAGAGACCCAGTACTTC.